This T cell receptor beta chain was captured by sequencing in a study of human T cells and chemical hapten exposure. This clonotype was seen at least ten times. In the original analysis: Sample TCR totals centred on a median of around 92,000, ranging roughly 20,000 to 750,000. TCRdb reprocessed the RACE reads with MiXCR, giving one entry per CDR3 protein. TCRdb's processing, not the authors' own work, is the source of the V and J calls. The profile shows some 49,000 distinct CDR3 sequences, 9.3% of them singletons. After removal of 6 bases from V and 3 bases from J, the junction contained 10 bases not matched to a gene. Germline loops: CDR1 DFQATT, CDR2 SNEGSKA (reference sequence). The CDR3 is 15 residues long. The time point: patch test 1, 2 weeks after DPC sensitization. Treatment given: therapeutic diphenylcyclopropenone sensitization with weekly scalp DPC. Sample donors consisted of patients with alopecia, aged 18 to 70 years, who were suitable for DPC.

The clonotype was recovered from a woman between 50 and 59 years old with alopecia areata. Some clones in this sample may be carry-over from other donors' samples. The sample was whole blood, taken in connection with sensitization to the hapten diphenylcyclopropenone (DPC). This rearrangement joins TRBV20-1 to TRBJ2-7; 11 nucleotides agree with TRBD1. The CDR3: CSAHLPGQGDYEQYF. The CDR3 DNA reads TGCAGTGCCCACCTACCGGGACAGGGGGACTACGAGCAGTACTTC.